Listed here are 32 T cell receptor beta chains from one sample, sequenced in a study of T cell responses to AZD1222 COVID-19 vaccine. Assay used: immunoSEQ multiplex PCR; TCRdb lists only in-frame clones, some missing. The table records 100,000 to 150,000 clones, approximately 91% of them present only once. The sequenced sample was peripheral blood, obtained 28 days after the second AZD1222 dose. These receptors were obtained from an adult who received the AZD1222 COVID-19 vaccine.

This clone was observed a few times. V usage is TRBV5-4 and J usage is TRBJ1-2; 7 bases agree with TRBD1. The V and J ends lost 6 bases and 4 bases, in that order; junction bases with no gene match: 9. CDR3 length equals 14 residues. Germline values: CDR1 SGHNT, CDR2 YYREEE (reference sequence). DNA for the CDR3: TGTGCCAGCAACACGGGAGGGGGCTCCTATGGCTACACCTTC. Protein: CASNTGGGSYGYTF.

The chain joins TRBV5-4 to TRBJ2-5, with D possibly TRBD2 on 5 matching bases. This CDR3 spans 13 amino acids. The ends were cut back, 5 bases at V and 2 bases at J, with 10 bases in the middle. CDR1 and CDR2 (germline): SGHNT, YYREEE (reference sequence). The CDR3 loop reads CASRLGRQETQYF. In nucleotides, the CDR3 is TGTGCCAGCAGACTAGGACGTCAAGAGACCCAGTACTTC.

With regard to this clone: The junction departs from germline at one end; a sequencing error may be responsible. This chain uses TRBV7-7 with TRBJ2-7; possible D gene TRBD1, 5 bases. Germline V gives CDR1 SSHAT, CDR2 FNYEAQ (reference sequence). The CDR3 is 15 residues long. This CDR3 reads CASSLGAGRAYEQYF. CDR3 bases: TGTGCTAGCAGCTTAGGGGCCGGACGGGCCTACGAGCAGTACTTC.

The V call is TRBV19, the J call TRBJ1-3; D not certain. The length of the CDR3 is 14 residues. The V and J ends lost 2 bases and 2 bases respectively, with 7 bases between them. Germline CDR1 is LNHDA and CDR2 is SQIVND (reference sequence). CDR3 coding DNA: TGTGCCAGTAGTATATCTACCGCTGGAAACACCATATATTTT. Its translation: CASSISTAGNTIYF.

This chain uses TRBV7-3 with TRBJ2-1; TRBD2 aligns across 10 bases. CDR1 is SGHTA, CDR2 FQGTGA, per germline. This CDR3 spans 15 amino acids. V shed 5 bases, J shed 5 bases, and the junction held 6 bases outside the gene matches. For the CDR3, the DNA is TGTGCCAGCAGCCTCCGGACTAGCGGCCACAATGAGCAGTTCTTC. Amino acid sequence: CASSLRTSGHNEQFF. Variable domain in full (rest from reference TRBV7-3 and TRBJ2-1): GAGVSQTPSNKVTEKGKYVELRCDPISGHTALYWYRQSLGQGPEFLIYFQGTGAADDSGLPNDRFFAVRPEGSVSTLKIQRTERGDSAVYLCASSLRTSGHNEQFFGPGTRLTVL.

V usage is TRBV7-2 and J usage is TRBJ1-1; TRBD1 aligns across 7 bases. CDR1 SGHTA and CDR2 FQGNSA come from the germline V gene. Losses at the gene ends were 1 base for V and 5 bases for J; bases not matched to a gene: 4. This CDR3 has 14 residues. The CDR3 loop reads CASSLDYRGTEAFF. The CDR3 DNA reads TGTGCCAGCAGCTTAGATTACAGGGGAACTGAAGCTTTCTTT.

Turning to this clone: At one boundary the junction diverges from the germline segment, which might be a read error. The chain couples TRBV3-1 (or the pseudogene TRBV3-2) to TRBJ2-7; D perhaps matches TRBD2 (5 bases). Germline lookup yields CDR1 LGHDT and CDR2 YNNKEL (reference sequence). This CDR3 comprises 15 residues. In nucleotides, the CDR3 is TGTGCCAGCAGCCAAGATCTGCCTAGCTCCCACGAGCAGTACTTC. It encodes CASSQDLPSSHEQYF.

This clone turned up a few times. CDR3 in DNA: TGTGCCAGCAGCGTAGAGACTAGCGGGAGAAATGAGCAGTTCTTC. The encoded protein is CASSVETSGRNEQFF. The V and J genes are TRBV9 and TRBJ2-1; TRBD2 aligns across 12 bases. The V segment lost 0 bases and the J segment 7 bases; nucleotides outside the gene matches: 2. Germline CDR1 is SGDLS and CDR2 is YYNGEE. The CDR3 runs 15 residues.

This clone was picked up one time. This chain links TRBV7-8 with TRBJ1-4, with D unresolved. The CDR3 totals 15 residues. Germline V gene lookup returns CDR1 SGHVS and CDR2 FQNEAQ. V was cut by 3 bases and J by 0 bases, with 8 bases left in between. CDR3 loop: CASSFYRATNEKLFF. CDR3 coding DNA: TGTGCCAGCAGCTTTTACCGGGCAACTAATGAAAAACTGTTTTTT. Complete variable domain (other parts from reference TRBV7-8 and TRBJ1-4): GAGVSQSPRYKVAKRGQDVALRCDPISGHVSLFWYQQALGQGPEFLTYFQNEAQLDKSGLPSDRFFAERPEGSVSTLKIQRTQQEDSAVYLCASSFYRATNEKLFFGSGTQLSVL.

This sequence joins TRBV19 and TRBJ2-5; no clear D gene. The germline V gene encodes CDR1 LNHDA and CDR2 SQIVND (reference sequence). This CDR3 region has 13 residues. Trimming took off 0 bases at V and 5 bases at J, with 7 bases between the two ends. CDR3 sequence: CASSIDGGETQYF. CDR3 bases: TGTGCCAGTAGTATAGATGGTGGGGAGACCCAGTACTTC.

The CDR3 protein is CASSQDRSGSGSWETQYF. The CDR3 coding sequence is TGTGCCAGCAGCCAAGATCGAAGTGGTAGCGGGAGTTGGGAGACCCAGTACTTC. This chain joins TRBV4-2 and TRBJ2-5; 9 bases line up with TRBD2. Germline V gene lookup returns CDR1 LGHNA and CDR2 YNFKEQ. Trimming at V came to 0 bases and at J to 5 bases, leaving 13 bases not matched to a gene. This CDR3 comprises 18 residues.

The rearrangement uses TRBV7-8 and TRBJ2-5; D perhaps matches TRBD1 (5 bases). The CDR3 extends over 12 amino acids. Looked up from germline, CDR1 is SGHVS and CDR2 is FQNEAQ. The V gene lost 5 bases and the J gene lost 7 bases, with 11 bases spanning the gap. DNA for the CDR3: TGTGCCAGCAGCCTATCTCAGGGGACCCAGTACTTC. This gives the protein CASSLSQGTQYF.

The rearrangement joins TRBV3-1 (or the pseudogene TRBV3-2) to TRBJ2-6; D might be TRBD2 (5 bases). The V gene's germline CDR1 is LGHDT and CDR2 YNNKEL (reference sequence). The CDR3 is 15 residues long. V lost 3 bases and J 1 base, leaving 7 bases between the germline ends. CDR3 sequence reads: CASSHGGSGANVLTF. In DNA, the CDR3 is TGTGCCAGCAGCCACGGAGGTTCTGGGGCCAACGTCCTGACTTTC.

This chain connects TRBV5-1 to TRBJ2-1; no clear D. V was trimmed by 7 bases and J by 0 bases, leaving 8 bases between them. Germline CDR1 is SGHRS and CDR2 is YFSETQ. This CDR3 has 13 residues. The CDR3 here is CASGASSYNEQFF. The CDR3 DNA reads TGCGCCAGCGGCGCCAGCTCCTACAATGAGCAGTTCTTC.

Here the CDR3 reads CASSYGMASGNTIYF. The CDR3 bases are TGTGCCAGCAGTTATGGGATGGCTTCTGGAAACACCATATATTTT. The chain joins TRBV27 to TRBJ1-3; D uncertain. The CDR3 spans 15 residues. Per germline, CDR1 MNHEY and CDR2 SMNVEV (reference sequence). Trimming took off 4 bases at V and 1 base at J, with 11 bases between the two ends.

This chain connects TRBV6-5 to TRBJ1-1; 11 positions match TRBD1. The CDR3 has 16 amino acids. V lost 3 bases and J lost 1; bases outside the gene matches: 4. From germline, CDR1 is MNHEY and CDR2 SVGAGI. DNA for the CDR3: TGTGCCAGCAGTTATGGACAGGGGGCGCGGAACACTGAAGCTTTCTTT. It specifies CASSYGQGARNTEAFF.

The genes are TRBV27 and TRBJ2-1, with 13 bases identical to TRBD2. The V gene end was trimmed by 7 bases and the J gene end by 10 bases; junction bases not matched to a gene: 10. Germline-derived CDR1 and CDR2 are MNHEY and SMNVEV (reference sequence). The CDR3 sequence is 15 residues long. This chain's CDR3 is CASTSRGLAGREQFF. DNA for the CDR3: TGTGCCAGCACCTCAAGGGGACTAGCGGGAAGGGAGCAGTTCTTC.

CDR3 DNA sequence: TGTGCCAGCAGCTGGGCTAGCGGGAGTAGTAATGAGCAGTTCTTC. Protein product: CASSWASGSSNEQFF. The rearrangement uses TRBV11-2 and TRBJ2-1; 10 nucleotides align to TRBD2. This CDR3 is 15 amino acids long. Germline V gene data show CDR1 as SGHAT and CDR2 as FQNNGV. With V trimmed by 4 bases and J by 7 bases, 7 bases remained unmatched.

V and J are TRBV3-1 (or the pseudogene TRBV3-2) and TRBJ1-4; no firm D call. Germline V CDR1 and CDR2: LGHDT, YNNKEL (reference sequence). This CDR3 is 13 amino acids long. The ends were cut back, 0 bases at V and 11 bases at J, with 10 bases in the middle. CDR3 sequence: CASSQDRVPKLFF. The CDR3, as DNA: TGTGCCAGCAGCCAAGATCGGGTCCCTAAACTGTTTTTT.

The chain employs TRBV18 and TRBJ1-1; 7 positions agree with TRBD1. Germline CDR1 is KGHSH and CDR2 is LQKENI. V was clipped by 3 bases and J by 0 bases; unmatched bases: 10. CDR3 size: 17 residues. CDR3 bases: TGTGCCAGCTCACCCAAACGGACAGGCTTCATGAACACTGAAGCTTTCTTT. Its protein product is CASSPKRTGFMNTEAFF.

The chain carries TRBV7-3 and TRBJ2-1; perhaps TRBD1 as D (5 bases). Germline assignment: CDR1 SGHTA and CDR2 FQGTGA. Trimming pared 5 bases from V and 5 bases from J, leaving 16 bases between. The CDR3 has 15 residues. The CDR3 region has the DNA TGTGCCAGCAGCCCCTGGGGCGGTGGGGACAATGAGCAGTTCTTC. The encoded protein is CASSPWGGGDNEQFF.

The CDR3 is CASSIGRSTNEKLFF. CDR3 DNA sequence: TGTGCCAGCAGCATTGGACGGTCAACTAATGAAAAACTGTTTTTT. The rearrangement links TRBV11-2 to TRBJ1-4; D is undetermined. CDR1 SGHAT and CDR2 FQNNGV come from the germline V gene. This CDR3 spans 15 amino acids. V gave up 5 bases and J gave up 0 bases, with 10 bases separating them. Supplemented by reference TRBV11-2 and TRBJ1-4, the full variable domain reads EAGVAQSPRYKIIEKRQSVAFWCNPISGHATLYWYQQILGQGPKLLIQFQNNGVVDDSQLPKDRFSAERLKGVDSTLKIQPAKLEDSAVYLCASSIGRSTNEKLFFGSGTQLSVL.

This chain's CDR3 is CAISDSLEGLRGTEAFF. CDR3 in DNA: TGTGCCATCAGTGATTCGCTAGAGGGGCTTCGGGGCACTGAAGCTTTCTTT. The chain links TRBV10-3 to TRBJ1-1, with a weak D call TRBD1 (5 bases). V lost 3 bases to trimming and J lost 4 bases, with 21 bases between them. Germline V gene data show CDR1 as ENHRY and CDR2 as SYGVKD. The CDR3 is 17 residues long.

The chain combines TRBV6-6 with TRBJ1-2, with D possibly matching TRBD1 (5 bases). Trimming removed 4 bases at V and 4 bases at J, with 13 bases between. Germline assignment: CDR1 MNHNY and CDR2 SVGAGI (reference sequence). The CDR3 runs to 14 residues. CDR3 amino acids: CASSSSDRSYGYTF. As DNA, the CDR3 is TGTGCCAGCAGTTCCTCAGACAGAAGCTATGGCTACACCTTC.

The V and J genes are TRBV19 and TRBJ2-7, with D hard to call. Germline V gene sequence: CDR1 LNHDA, CDR2 SQIVND (reference sequence). Trimming left V 3 bases short and J 7 bases short, with 13 bases between. The CDR3 is 13 amino acids. The CDR3 DNA reads as TGTGCCAGTAGTATTCGCTCTCTCGGGGAGCAGTACTTC. This translates into CASSIRSLGEQYF. The whole variable domain, filled in from reference TRBV19 and TRBJ2-7, reads DGGITQSPKYLFRKEGQNVTLSCEQNLNHDAMYWYRQDPGQGLRLIYYSQIVNDFQKGDIAEGYSVSREKKESFPLTVTSAQKNPTAFYLCASSIRSLGEQYFGPGTRLTVT.

This chain joins TRBV3-1 (or the pseudogene TRBV3-2) and TRBJ2-5, with D possibly being TRBD1 or TRBD2 (5 bases each). The CDR3 covers 15 residues. Trimming left V 7 bases short and J 3 bases short, with 18 bases between. The V gene's germline CDR1 is LGHDT and CDR2 YNNKEL (reference sequence). For the CDR3, the DNA is TGTGCCAGCACTCGAGACCCCCGGGGCAAAGAGACCCAGTACTTC. Translating gives CASTRDPRGKETQYF.

The chain is built from TRBV9 and TRBJ2-1, with 9 bases lining up with TRBD2. The CDR3 sequence is 16 residues long. Per germline, CDR1 SGDLS and CDR2 YYNGEE. V dropped 4 bases and J dropped 7; count of bases not matched to a gene: 12. CDR3 coding DNA: TGTGCCAGCAGCCCGGGGAGCGGGAGGATTGTAAATGAGCAGTTCTTC. Translated: CASSPGSGRIVNEQFF.

The chain carries TRBV10-3 and TRBJ1-5, with no clear D. CDR1 ENHRY and CDR2 SYGVKD come from the germline V gene. V lost 5 bases, J lost 3 bases, and 11 bases lay in between. The CDR3 length is 14 residues. The CDR3 region is CAISFEVSNQPQHF. The CDR3 region has the DNA TGTGCCATCAGTTTTGAGGTCTCCAATCAGCCCCAGCATTTT.

This clone has more than one count but fewer than ten. The chain employs TRBV29-1 and TRBJ1-2; D is possibly TRBD1 (6 bases). CDR3 size: 11 residues. The germline CDR1 and CDR2 sequences are SQVTM and ANQGSEA. V lost 7 bases to trimming and J lost 4 bases, with 10 bases between them. CDR3 in DNA: TGCAGCGCCGGACAGCCCTATGGCTACACCTTC. Translation: CSAGQPYGYTF.

The V call is TRBV27, the J call TRBJ2-7; no firm D call. V was clipped by 0 bases and J by 1 base, with 13 bases between them. CDR3 length equals 16 residues. Germline-derived CDR1 and CDR2 are MNHEY and SMNVEV (reference sequence). The CDR3 bases are TGTGCCAGCAGTTTATCAGAAGGGCCCCTTTCCTACGAGCAGTACTTC. Residues: CASSLSEGPLSYEQYF.

J is TRBJ2-7 and V is TRBV18, with D perhaps being TRBD1 or TRBD2 (5 bases each). Germline V gives CDR1 KGHSH, CDR2 LQKENI. Trimming pared 4 bases from V and 4 bases from J, leaving 14 bases between. This CDR3 comprises 14 residues. The CDR3 DNA sequence: TGTGCCAGCTCACATCCGGGACGCAATTACGAGCAGTACTTC. Encoded protein: CASSHPGRNYEQYF.

The gene calls are TRBV28 and TRBJ2-1, with 8 nucleotides matching TRBD1. With 5 bases clipped from V and 6 bases from J, the junction kept 9 bases outside the gene matches. Germline V lookup: CDR1 MDHEN, CDR2 SYDVKM. CDR3 size: 15 residues. In DNA form, the CDR3 reads TGTGCCAGCAGTCCTACCCGGACAGGGTCCAATGAGCAGTTCTTC. Its protein product is CASSPTRTGSNEQFF.